What follows is one T cell receptor beta chain and its context. Its antigen is unknown. This sample was included in a study of cytomegalovirus exposure and HLA in healthy donors. Regarding the study as a whole: A later analysis linked a missense variant in DCLRE1C to the trimming of TCR beta V and J genes. It was confirmed in vitro that three of the CMV-associated chains were specific for CMV antigens.

The PCR ran on 60 Vbeta and 13 Jbeta primers. Only in-frame clones appear in the TCRdb table, and some are missing; sequencing was by immunoSEQ multiplex PCR. The data contain about 140,000 clones, almost 85% of them singletons. J was trimmed by 3 bases and V by 3 bases; bases with no gene match: 8. The CDR3 totals 15 residues. Germline V lookup: CDR1 SGHRS, CDR2 YFSETQ. The chain couples TRBV5-1 to TRBJ2-5, with 7 bases that match TRBD1. Specimen: PBMCs. The clonotype originates from a man younger than 40 in good health and CMV-seropositive. This CDR3 is CASSYQTGAEETQYF. The CDR3 DNA sequence: TGCGCCAGCAGCTACCAAACAGGGGCGGAAGAGACCCAGTACTTC.